The table lists the clone carrying this T cell receptor beta chain with a few counts. The target antigen is unknown. One entry per CDR3 protein, called by TCRdb with MiXCR from the reads. The table records some 480,000 distinct CDR3 sequences, 30% to 40% of them present only once. The record originates from a study of T cell repertoires in cytomegalovirus infection. The wider study: The authors relied on CMV epitopes, both recently identified HLA-C-restricted and well-studied HLA-B-restricted. Public TCR beta signatures were indicative of both CMV infection and a matching HLA type.

General study points: Cumulated frequencies of public TCR beta families served to identify carriers of CMV plus the relevant HLA. The ex vivo response showed dominance by HLA-C-restricted CMV-specific TCR beta clonotypes.

CDR1 is MDHEN and CDR2 is SYDVKM in the germline V gene. V lost 4 bases to trimming and J lost 2 bases, with 15 bases between them. This CDR3 spans 16 amino acids. The chain recombines TRBV28 with TRBJ2-1; tentative D call: TRBD2 (5 bases). The sample in question was cultured PBMCs, obtained from culture after CMV antigen stimulation. This clonotype originated in a human donor in good health (CMV status not recorded). Some clones in this sample may be carry-over from other donors' samples. CDR3 nucleotides: TGTGCCAGCAGTTATTACCGAGCGGTGACCTACAATGAGCAGTTCTTC. Its protein product is CASSYYRAVTYNEQFF.